These 21 T cell receptor beta chains share one sample of origin, sequenced in a study of prognosis after radiotherapy for stage I lung cancer. Template was genomic DNA; TCR beta CDR3 amplified in two multiplex PCR rounds. The authors ran first-round PCR with primers specific to each TRBV and TRBJ gene. Using its own MiXCR run on the multiplex PCR reads, TCRdb lists one record per CDR3 protein. Among some 34,000 distinct CDR3 sequences listed, about 31% were seen once. Sequencing was performed on PBMCs, taken before or after stereotactic body radiation therapy (not recorded which). The receptors were gathered from a donor aged 50 or older with non-small cell lung cancer.

Regarding this clonotype: This could be a read error, since a much larger clone is one nucleotide away. The V call is TRBV4-1, the J call TRBJ2-5; the match to TRBD2 covers 7 bases. The CDR3 runs 16 residues. Germline V gene lookup returns CDR1 MGHRA and CDR2 YSYEKL. As DNA, the CDR3 is TGCGCCAGCAGCCAAACTGAAGCGGGGTACCAAGATACCCAGTACTTC. It specifies CASSQTEAGYQDTQYF.

This chain uses TRBV30 with TRBJ1-1; D is undetermined. This CDR3 is 15 amino acids long. Trimming removed 4 bases from V and 8 bases from J, with 23 bases in between. Germline V gene sequence: CDR1 GTSNPN, CDR2 SVGIG (reference sequence). The CDR3 loop reads CAWILPLIGALEAFF. Written as DNA, the CDR3 is TGTGCCTGGATTTTACCCCTCATTGGTGCACTCGAAGCTTTCTTT.

This clonotype appeared a single time. The chain couples TRBV7-8 to TRBJ2-7; D unresolved. The CDR3 contains 17 residues. The germline V gene has CDR1 SGHVS and CDR2 FQNEAQ. The V gene lost 2 bases and the J gene lost 4 bases, with 21 bases spanning the gap. This chain's CDR3 is CASSLFVNRVPKYEQYF. In DNA form, the CDR3 reads TGTGCCAGCAGCTTATTTGTTAATCGGGTCCCAAAGTACGAGCAGTACTTC.

This clonotype was seen repeatedly, ten times or more. The CDR3 nucleotides are TGTGCCAGCAGCGTAGATCTGGGGGGCAGGAGTTCACCCCTCCACTTT. It translates to CASSVDLGGRSSPLHF. V usage is TRBV9 and J usage is TRBJ1-6; maybe TRBD1 (6 bases). V was trimmed by 0 bases and J by 9 bases, leaving 16 bases between them. Per germline, CDR1 SGDLS and CDR2 YYNGEE. The CDR3 extends over 16 amino acids. The full variable domain, rest sourced from reference TRBV9 and TRBJ1-6, is DSGVTQTPKHLITATGQRVTLRCSPRSGDLSVYWYQQSLDQGLQFLIQYYNGEERAKGNILERFSAQQFPDLHSELNLSSLELGDSALYFCASSVDLGGRSSPLHFGNGTRLTVT.

This clonotype was seen many times. This chain links TRBV29-1 with TRBJ1-3; D is perhaps TRBD1 (6 bases). V lost 8 bases and J lost 2, with 13 bases in between. In germline, CDR1 is SQVTM, CDR2 ANQGSEA. The CDR3 extends over 13 amino acids. The DNA of the CDR3 is TGCAGCATAGTACAGGGACCTGGAAACACCATATATTTT. Translation gives CSIVQGPGNTIYF.

A word on this clonotype: A read error is possible here, since a much larger clone lies one base away. The genes are TRBV4-1 and TRBJ2-5; a weak D match, TRBD2 (7 bases). Looked up from germline, CDR1 is MGHRA and CDR2 is YSYEKL. CDR3 length equals 15 residues. The chain's CDR3 is CASIQDAGARETQYF. In DNA, the CDR3 is TGCGCCAGCATCCAAGATGCGGGGGCCCGAGAGACCCAGTACTTC.

Many counts were recorded for this clonotype. The gene calls are TRBV7-8 and TRBJ2-5; TRBD2 matches at 16 bases. Germline CDR1 and CDR2: SGHVS and FQNEAQ. V lost 5 bases, J lost 8 bases, and 5 bases stayed unmatched. The CDR3 runs to 15 residues. The CDR3 DNA reads as TGTGCCAGCAGCCAAGGGACTAGCGGGGGGGTTACCCAGTACTTC. Its protein product is CASSQGTSGGVTQYF.

This clonotype was counted at least ten times. The CDR3 sequence: CASSLGRMNTGELFF. The CDR3 region has the DNA TGTGCCAGCAGTTTAGGCAGAATGAACACCGGGGAGCTGTTTTTT. The rearrangement uses TRBV28 and TRBJ2-2, with D hard to call. Germline V gene sequence: CDR1 MDHEN, CDR2 SYDVKM. Trimming took off 2 bases at V and 1 base at J, with 8 bases between the two ends. This CDR3 is built from 15 residues.

Of note for this clonotype: Since a much larger clone is just one base distant, this may be a read error. V gene TRBV14 combines with J gene TRBJ1-1, with D uncertain. V lost 2 bases and J 9 bases, leaving 13 bases between the germline ends. Germline CDR1 and CDR2: SGHDN and FVKESK. The CDR3 loop spans 13 amino acids. The CDR3 DNA reads as TGTGCCAGCAGCCAACCCAGAGAGGATAAAGCTTTCTTT. Protein product: CASSQPREDKAFF.

Many counts were recorded for this clonotype. This chain joins TRBV12-3 or TRBV12-4 and TRBJ2-2, with D unresolved. There are 14 residues in the CDR3. The V end was cut by 6 bases, the J end by 3 bases, with 11 bases between. The CDR3 is CASSLGGYTGELFF. DNA of the CDR3: TGTGCCAGCAGCCTTGGCGGCTACACCGGGGAGCTGTTTTTT.

The chain carries TRBV20-1 and TRBJ2-7; 14 nucleotides match TRBD2. Trimming at V came to 3 bases and at J to 3 bases, leaving 7 bases not matched to a gene. This CDR3 contains 16 residues. CDR1 and CDR2 from the germline V gene are DFQATT and SNEGSKA (reference sequence). The CDR3 region has the DNA TGCAGTGCTAGTCGTCGGACTAGCGGGGGGATCTACGAGCAGTACTTC. This translates into CSASRRTSGGIYEQYF.

In its sample, this clonotype was seen many times. CDR3 DNA sequence: TGTGCCAGCAGCTTAGCGCTCGGACAGAACACTGAAGCTTTCTTT. Translating gives CASSLALGQNTEAFF. The chain links TRBV7-2 to TRBJ1-1; maybe TRBD1 (5 bases). Germline V gene data show CDR1 as SGHTA and CDR2 as FQGNSA. This CDR3 comprises 15 residues. V lost 0 bases, J lost 1 base, and 9 bases lay in between.

The rearrangement links TRBV3-1 to TRBJ1-1; no reliable D call. CDR1 and CDR2 from the germline V gene are LGHDT and YNNKEL (reference sequence). The CDR3 contains 15 residues. The V gene lost 3 bases and the J gene lost 0 bases, with 11 bases spanning the gap. In nucleotides, the CDR3 is TGTGCCAGCAGCCACAACGCACCCATGAACACTGAAGCTTTCTTT. Translated, it gives CASSHNAPMNTEAFF.

The chain joins TRBV5-4 to TRBJ1-2, with 9 bases aligning to TRBD1. The J segment lost 10 bases and the V segment lost 4 bases, leaving 11 bases of the junction unmatched. The CDR3 has 14 amino acids. CDR1 and CDR2 (germline): SGHNT, YYREEE (reference sequence). CDR3 bases: TGTGCCAGCAGCGCCGGGACAGGGCTTGACGTCTACACCTTC. Translated, it gives CASSAGTGLDVYTF.

This clonotype was observed a few times. A far larger clone is a single base away, which makes a read error likely. V usage is TRBV6-2 or TRBV6-3 and J usage is TRBJ2-6, with D hard to call. CDR3 length: 15 residues. Looked up from germline, CDR1 is MNHEY and CDR2 is SVGEGT. The CDR3 DNA sequence: TGTGCCAGCAGTGTAACGTCTTCTGGGTCCAACGTCCTGACTTTC. Its translation: CASSVTSSGSNVLTF.

This clonotype was recorded a few times. This likely stems from a read error, as it lies one base from a far larger clone. V and J are TRBV6-5 and TRBJ1-3; no firm D call. The ends were cut back, 5 bases at V and 0 bases at J, with 11 bases in the middle. This CDR3 has 15 amino acids. Germline V gene lookup returns CDR1 MNHEY and CDR2 SVGAGI. The CDR3 sequence: CASSVPQISGNTIYF. The CDR3 nucleotides are TGTGCCAGCAGTGTCCCCCAGATCTCTGGAAACACCATATATTTT.

This clonotype came up many times. The junction departs from the called germline gene at one end, perhaps through a read error. The V call is TRBV5-1, the J call TRBJ2-6, with TRBD1 matching over 10 bases. The CDR3 is made up of 17 amino acids. The germline V gene encodes CDR1 SGHRS and CDR2 YFSETQ. The CDR3 coding sequence is TGCGCCAGCAGCGCCGGGACAGGGGTCTTTTCGGCCAACGTCCCGACTTTC. Translating gives CASSAGTGVFSANVPTF.

This clonotype has ten or more counts. V is TRBV11-2 and J is TRBJ2-3; D unclear. The V end was cut by 0 bases, the J end by 5 bases, with 12 bases between. The CDR3 runs to 15 residues. Looked up from germline, CDR1 is SGHAT and CDR2 is FQNNGV. DNA of the CDR3: TGTGCCAGCAGCTTAGATCAAGGAAGGGTAGATACGCAGTATTTT. Its protein product is CASSLDQGRVDTQYF.

The sample holds many counts of this clonotype. The chain couples TRBV28 to TRBJ2-4, with TRBD2 matching 11 bases. V shed 3 bases and J 0 bases; nucleotides not matched to a gene: 4. The V gene's germline CDR1 is MDHEN and CDR2 SYDVKM. The CDR3 contains 17 residues. The CDR3, as DNA: TGTGCCAGCAGTTTGGCTAGCGGGGGGCTAGCCAAAAACATTCAGTACTTC. It yields the protein CASSLASGGLAKNIQYF.

This clonotype was counted many times. The rearrangement links TRBV6-2 or TRBV6-3 to TRBJ2-3, with D tentatively TRBD1 or TRBD2 (6 bases each). The CDR3 is 18 amino acids. Between the trimmed V and J ends, which lost 2 bases and 3 bases, there was a span of 21 bases. Germline CDR1 reads MNHEY; CDR2 reads SVGEGT. CDR3 in amino acids: CASSYPSLVGGRTDTQYF. CDR3 nucleotide sequence: TGTGCCAGCAGTTACCCTTCCCTGGTGGGGGGCCGGACAGATACGCAGTATTTT.

This clonotype was seen many times. In DNA, the CDR3 is TGTGCCAGCAGTCCCAGGGGCGCTGAAGCTTTCTTT. This gives the protein CASSPRGAEAFF. The chain joins TRBV12-3 or TRBV12-4 to TRBJ1-1; a possible D gene is TRBD1 (6 bases). V shed 5 bases and J shed 6 bases, with 10 bases lying between them. This CDR3 region has 12 residues.